This TCR beta chain appears in the sequencing data of a study of STAT5B mutations in CD4+ large granular lymphocyte leukemia. Findings and caveats of the study: TRBV06-family usage was enriched in top patient clones (8/27) versus controls (2/35).

Only one count was recorded for this clone. Its antigen is still unknown. From germline, CDR1 is MNHEY and CDR2 SMNVEV (reference sequence). The CDR3 is 13 amino acids. The V and J ends lost 6 bases and 2 bases respectively, with 10 bases between them. Under the authors' procedure: Lowest detectable productive clonotype frequency was 2.59 x 10-5. The repertoire was sequenced with immunoSEQ multiplex PCR; TCRdb's copy has only in-frame clones and lacks some. From that table come the V and J calls and clone size; the DNA was used to work out D and trimming. This sample yields about 36,000 clones, of which around 76% are seen a single time; roughly 2.3% belongs to the top ten.

This chain connects TRBV27 to TRBJ1-1; the D is unclear. Material: CD4+ T cells from blood buffy coats. This TCR derives from a human donor in good health. The chain's CDR3 is CASRRVTNTEAFF. The CDR3, as DNA: TGTGCCAGCAGGCGGGTTACTAACACTGAAGCTTTCTTT.